One and the same sample provided the 32 T cell receptor beta chains below, sequenced in a study of blood T cell repertoires in COVID-19. Data came from immunoSEQ multiplex PCR; TCRdb stores just in-frame clones and leaves some out. The sample lists roughly 77,000 clones, under 80% occurring once. What was sequenced was peripheral blood. These receptors originate from a human donor in a cohort sampled during active COVID-19.

This chain connects TRBV7-2 to TRBJ1-5; possibly TRBD1 for D (5 bases). The CDR3 has 14 residues. The V end lost 5 bases, the J end lost 9 bases, and 17 bases lay between the germline ends. CDR1 is SGHTA, CDR2 FQGNSA, per germline. This chain's CDR3 is CASSPQGGRSPQHF. The CDR3 DNA reads as TGTGCCAGCAGCCCCCAGGGAGGACGGTCGCCCCAGCATTTT.

This chain uses TRBV27 with TRBJ2-3; 12 bases match TRBD1. The trim removed 5 bases at V and 6 bases at J, leaving 6 bases unmatched. The CDR3 consists of 15 residues. Germline loops: CDR1 MNHEY, CDR2 SMNVEV (reference sequence). The CDR3: CASSLGTGGMDTQYF. CDR3 nucleotides: TGTGCCAGCAGTCTGGGGACAGGGGGCATGGATACGCAGTATTTT.

V is TRBV5-1 and J is TRBJ1-1; perhaps TRBD1 as D (5 bases). CDR1 is SGHRS and CDR2 is YFSETQ in the germline V gene. The CDR3 is 15 amino acids. Trimming pared 0 bases from V and 3 bases from J, leaving 12 bases between. CDR3 bases: TGCGCCAGCAGCTTGGGGGACCCGGGGGACACTGAAGCTTTCTTT. It specifies CASSLGDPGDTEAFF. The variable domain in full, with the rest retrieved from reference TRBV5-1 and TRBJ1-1, is KAGVTQTPRYLIKTRGQQVTLSCSPISGHRSVSWYQQTPGQGLQFLFEYFSETQRNKGNFPGRFSGRQFSNSRSEMNVSTLELGDSALYLCASSLGDPGDTEAFFGQGTRLTVV.

The rearrangement links TRBV7-9 to TRBJ2-6; 16 bases are a match to TRBD2. The CDR3 extends over 18 amino acids. The ends lost 5 bases at V and 2 bases at J; junction bases unmatched: 3. Germline lookup yields CDR1 SEHNR and CDR2 FQNEAQ (reference sequence). In DNA, the CDR3 is TGTGCCAGCAGCCCCGGGACTAGCGGGGGGGCTGGGGCCAACGTCCTGACTTTC. Amino acids: CASSPGTSGGAGANVLTF.

The V call is TRBV6-5, the J call TRBJ2-7; tentatively, D is TRBD1 (5 bases). This CDR3 is 14 amino acids long. V was cut by 7 bases and J by 2 bases, with 15 bases left in between. Germline lookup yields CDR1 MNHEY and CDR2 SVGAGI. The DNA of the CDR3 is TGTGCCAGCATGGTGTCCCAGGGAACCTACGAGCAGTACTTC. Amino acids: CASMVSQGTYEQYF.

The V gene is TRBV11-2, the J gene TRBJ2-1; 12 positions match TRBD2. J lost 2 bases, V lost 0 bases, and 11 bases had no gene match. The CDR3 totals 20 residues. Germline assignment: CDR1 SGHAT and CDR2 FQNNGV. CDR3 amino acids: CASSLEALAGGPSAYNEQFF. As DNA, the CDR3 is TGTGCCAGCAGCTTAGAGGCCCTAGCGGGGGGGCCCAGCGCCTACAATGAGCAGTTCTTC.

The genes are TRBV5-1 and TRBJ1-1, with D perhaps matching TRBD1 (5 bases). Germline V gene data show CDR1 as SGHRS and CDR2 as YFSETQ. Trimming shortened V by 0 bases and J by 5 bases, and 17 bases separated the two germline ends. The CDR3 has 16 amino acids. The CDR3 coding sequence is TGCGCCAGCAGCTTGGGCCAGGGAGGGGTATCGACTGAAGCTTTCTTT. Residues: CASSLGQGGVSTEAFF. The whole variable domain, remainder taken from reference TRBV5-1 and TRBJ1-1, is KAGVTQTPRYLIKTRGQQVTLSCSPISGHRSVSWYQQTPGQGLQFLFEYFSETQRNKGNFPGRFSGRQFSNSRSEMNVSTLELGDSALYLCASSLGQGGVSTEAFFGQGTRLTVV.

CDR3 sequence reads: CASSGRDRGYTDTQYF. DNA of the CDR3: TGTGCCAGCAGTGGCCGGGACAGGGGCTACACAGATACGCAGTATTTT. This chain uses TRBV2 with TRBJ2-3; 10 nucleotides agree with TRBD1. With V trimmed by 4 bases and J by 2 bases, 6 bases remained unmatched. The CDR3 is 16 amino acids. Germline V gene lookup returns CDR1 SNHLY and CDR2 FYNNEI.

This clone has just a few counts. V is TRBV6-6 and J is TRBJ2-7, with a weak D call TRBD1 (7 bases). The length of the CDR3 is 12 residues. V was pared by 5 bases and J by 6 bases, with 11 bases between. Germline CDR1 MNHNY, CDR2 SVGAGI (reference sequence). The CDR3 nucleotides read TGTGCCAGCAGTCTTCAGGGGGGCGAGCAGTACTTC. This translates into CASSLQGGEQYF.

The rearrangement uses TRBV6-5 and TRBJ1-4; weak D call: TRBD1 (5 bases). Trimming left V 6 bases short and J 8 bases short, with 16 bases between. The germline gives CDR1 MNHEY, CDR2 SVGAGI. The CDR3 extends over 14 amino acids. The CDR3 sequence: CASSPARAREKLFF. CDR3 bases: TGTGCCAGCAGCCCCGCCAGGGCAAGAGAAAAACTGTTTTTT.

CDR3 sequence reads: CASSLNTGGASFF. In DNA form, the CDR3 reads TGTGCCAGCAGCTTAAATACCGGGGGGGCCTCGTTCTTC. The chain links TRBV7-2 to TRBJ2-1, with TRBD2 matching 8 bases. Germline assignment: CDR1 SGHTA and CDR2 FQGNSA. The J segment lost 15 bases and the V segment lost 2 bases, leaving 9 bases of the junction unmatched. The CDR3 sequence is 13 residues long.

The V and J genes are TRBV6-2 or TRBV6-3 and TRBJ1-3, with a possible D match to TRBD1 (5 bases). V dropped 2 bases and J dropped 0 bases, with 11 bases sitting between them. There are 16 residues in the CDR3. CDR1 and CDR2 from the germline V gene are MNHEY and SVGEGT. In nucleotides, the CDR3 is TGTGCCAGCAGTTACGATTGGGGCTCCTCTGGAAACACCATATATTTT. Protein sequence: CASSYDWGSSGNTIYF.

The chain is built from TRBV2 and TRBJ1-6; tentative D call: TRBD1 (6 bases). The ends were cut back, 7 bases at V and 8 bases at J, with 12 bases in the middle. The CDR3 extends over 13 amino acids. Germline CDR1 and CDR2: SNHLY and FYNNEI. As DNA, the CDR3 is TGTGCCAGCACTGGACAGCCTGATTCACCCCTCCACTTT. This encodes CASTGQPDSPLHF.

This rearrangement joins TRBV30 to TRBJ2-7; a weak D match, TRBD1 (6 bases). Trimming cost V 1 base and J 2 bases, with 9 bases left between them. The CDR3 extends over 13 amino acids. The V gene's germline CDR1 is GTSNPN and CDR2 SVGIG (reference sequence). The CDR3 DNA sequence: TGTGCCTGGAGTGGGGCAGGGGCCTACGAGCAGTACTTC. Translated: CAWSGAGAYEQYF.

The chain links TRBV28 to TRBJ1-2, with 12 bases aligning to TRBD1. The CDR3 contains 13 residues. Germline loops: CDR1 MDHEN, CDR2 SYDVKM. Trimming at V came to 7 bases and at J to 7 bases, leaving 4 bases not matched to a gene. As DNA, the CDR3 is TGTGCCAGCATGGGGACAGGGGGCACTGGCTACACCTTC. It specifies CASMGTGGTGYTF.

This rearrangement joins TRBV6-4 to TRBJ1-2; TRBD1 aligns across 7 bases. V lost 2 bases, J lost 2 bases, and 11 bases stayed unmatched. This CDR3 has 17 amino acids. Germline CDR1 MRHNA, CDR2 SNTAGT. The CDR3 spells CASSDVWGAGGNYGYTF. CDR3 nucleotide sequence: TGTGCCAGCAGTGACGTCTGGGGGGCAGGGGGGAACTATGGCTACACCTTC.

The chain uses TRBV11-1 and TRBJ2-7; D gene unclear. V lost 4 bases and J 3 bases, leaving 10 bases between the germline ends. Germline CDR1 and CDR2: SGHAT and FQDESV (reference sequence). The CDR3 is 13 amino acids. The CDR3 is CASSSLEIYEQYF. CDR3 DNA: TGTGCCAGCAGCTCTTTAGAGATCTACGAGCAGTACTTC.

This clone was picked up one time. The chain combines TRBV18 with TRBJ1-2; 7 bases line up with TRBD1. The J segment lost 6 bases and the V segment lost 4 bases, leaving 11 bases of the junction unmatched. The CDR3 extends over 15 amino acids. Germline V gene lookup returns CDR1 KGHSH and CDR2 LQKENI. CDR3 coding DNA: TGTGCCAGCTCACGGGGGACAGAAGGGACAGATGGCTACACCTTC. Translated: CASSRGTEGTDGYTF.

The chain links TRBV11-2 to TRBJ1-2, with TRBD1 as a possible D gene (5 bases). Between the trimmed V and J ends, which lost 3 bases and 7 bases, there was a span of 15 bases. The CDR3 is 14 amino acids. Per the germline V gene, CDR1 is SGHAT and CDR2 is FQNNGV. CDR3 amino acids: CASSFQEGIGGYTF. The CDR3 DNA reads as TGTGCCAGCAGCTTTCAGGAGGGGATAGGTGGCTACACCTTC. Variable domain in full (rest from reference TRBV11-2 and TRBJ1-2): EAGVAQSPRYKIIEKRQSVAFWCNPISGHATLYWYQQILGQGPKLLIQFQNNGVVDDSQLPKDRFSAERLKGVDSTLKIQPAKLEDSAVYLCASSFQEGIGGYTFGSGTRLTVV.

V and J are TRBV4-1 and TRBJ2-7; a weak D match, TRBD2 (5 bases). The CDR3 consists of 15 residues. Germline V gives CDR1 MGHRA, CDR2 YSYEKL. The V end lost 5 bases, the J end lost 1 base, and 15 bases lay between the germline ends. Here the CDR3 reads CASSSEGWGSYEQYF. In DNA, the CDR3 is TGCGCCAGCAGCTCCGAGGGTTGGGGTTCCTACGAGCAGTACTTC.

V usage is TRBV5-1 and J usage is TRBJ2-1; 7 positions match TRBD1. V shed 0 bases, J shed 4 bases, and the junction held 1 base outside the gene matches. CDR1 is SGHRS, CDR2 YFSETQ, per germline. This CDR3 comprises 14 residues. The CDR3 is CASSLGDSYNEQFF. CDR3 nucleotide sequence: TGCGCCAGCAGCTTGGGGGACAGTTACAATGAGCAGTTCTTC.

V gene TRBV7-9 combines with J gene TRBJ2-7, with 8 bases identical to TRBD1. CDR1 and CDR2 from the germline V gene are SEHNR and FQNEAQ (reference sequence). The CDR3 extends over 14 amino acids. Trimming removed 5 bases from V and 3 bases from J; junction bases left unmatched: 6. The CDR3 reads CASSLGQGDYEQYF. Here the CDR3 DNA reads TGTGCCAGCAGCCTCGGACAGGGAGACTACGAGCAGTACTTC.

This chain connects TRBV12-3 or TRBV12-4 to TRBJ2-3; a possible D gene is TRBD2 (6 bases). Trimming removed 3 bases from V and 11 bases from J, with 12 bases in between. This CDR3 has 12 residues. CDR3 sequence: CASSFWDLQQYF. As DNA, the CDR3 is TGTGCCAGCAGTTTTTGGGACTTGCAGCAGTATTTT.

This rearrangement joins TRBV6-5 to TRBJ2-1; 9 positions agree with TRBD1. From germline, CDR1 is MNHEY and CDR2 SVGAGI. The CDR3 loop spans 14 amino acids. V was pared by 9 bases and J by 12 bases, with 15 bases of the junction left unmatched. The CDR3 sequence: CASRPGQGRLGQFF. In DNA form, the CDR3 reads TGTGCCAGTAGGCCGGGACAGGGACGGCTCGGGCAGTTCTTC.

This clone was detected only a few times. J is TRBJ1-2 and V is TRBV4-1; D call uncertain. Germline lookup yields CDR1 MGHRA and CDR2 YSYEKL. The CDR3 consists of 16 residues. V lost 4 bases, J lost 10 bases, and 25 bases lay in between. The CDR3 DNA sequence: TGCGCCAGCAGCCGACGTTCGGGGTCCCGTTCCCTTGACTACACCTTC. Its translation is CASSRRSGSRSLDYTF.

The CDR3 is CASIQGDLRRETQYF. The CDR3 DNA sequence: TGTGCCAGCATCCAGGGGGACCTCCGGCGGGAGACCCAGTACTTC. The chain links TRBV2 to TRBJ2-5, with 7 bases that match TRBD1. Germline V gene sequence: CDR1 SNHLY, CDR2 FYNNEI. The V and J ends lost 7 bases and 5 bases, in that order; junction bases with no gene match: 13. CDR3 length: 15 residues.

The chain couples TRBV5-4 to TRBJ2-2; TRBD1 aligns across 8 bases. Germline loops: CDR1 SGHNT, CDR2 YYREEE (reference sequence). J lost 3 bases, V lost 4 bases, and 5 bases had no gene match. The CDR3 runs 15 residues. CDR3 nucleotides: TGTGCCAGCAGCCGGACAGGGTCCGACACCGGGGAGCTGTTTTTT. This sequence encodes CASSRTGSDTGELFF.

V and J are TRBV5-4 and TRBJ2-7; 7 bases are shared with TRBD1. The CDR3 consists of 15 residues. Trimming removed 1 base from V and 0 bases from J; junction bases left unmatched: 4. CDR1 SGHNT and CDR2 YYREEE come from the germline V gene (reference sequence). The CDR3 DNA reads as TGTGCCAGCAGCTTGTCCGGGACAGTCTCCTACGAGCAGTACTTC. Residues: CASSLSGTVSYEQYF.

The chain has TRBV3-1 (or the pseudogene TRBV3-2) and TRBJ1-5; D gene unclear. Germline values: CDR1 LGHDT, CDR2 YNNKEL (reference sequence). The CDR3 sequence is 13 residues long. The V gene lost 0 bases and the J gene lost 7 bases, with 7 bases spanning the gap. CDR3 sequence (DNA): TGTGCCAGCAGCCAAGATCTGGGCCAGCCCCAGCATTTT. Translating it yields CASSQDLGQPQHF.

The chain has TRBV30 and TRBJ1-2, with TRBD1 as a possible D gene (5 bases). Germline lookup yields CDR1 GTSNPN and CDR2 SVGIG (reference sequence). Trimming removed 6 bases from V and 6 bases from J, with 14 bases in between. The length of the CDR3 is 12 residues. This CDR3 reads CACFGGSHGYTF. CDR3 nucleotides: TGTGCCTGTTTCGGGGGTTCCCATGGCTACACCTTC.

About this clone itself: A junction boundary mismatches the germline segment, possibly from a read error. V is TRBV29-1 and J is TRBJ1-2; 9 nucleotides line up with TRBD1. Germline assignment: CDR1 SQVTM and CDR2 ANQGSEA. The CDR3 contains 13 residues. The CDR3 sequence is CSVGETGGIGYTF. CDR3 nucleotides: TGCAGTGTTGGCGAGACAGGGGGAATTGGCTACACCTTC. The full variable domain, its missing parts supplied by reference TRBV29-1 and TRBJ1-2, is SAVISQKPSRDICQRGTSLTIQCQVDSQVTMMFWYRQQPGQSLTLIATANQGSEATYESGFVIDKFPISRPNLTFSTLTVSNMSPEDSSIYLCSVGETGGIGYTFGSGTRLTVV.

This clone was seen once. The chain has TRBV9 and TRBJ2-2, with 12 bases identical to TRBD2. The J segment lost 4 bases and the V segment lost 4 bases, leaving 5 bases of the junction unmatched. Per the germline V gene, CDR1 is SGDLS and CDR2 is YYNGEE. This CDR3 comprises 16 residues. The CDR3 region has the DNA TGTGCCAGCAGCCCTTGGACTAGCGGGGCCACCGGGGAGCTGTTTTTT. It codes for CASSPWTSGATGELFF.